The clone carrying this T cell receptor beta chain was seen repeatedly, ten times or more. What it binds is unknown. RNA transcripts yielded amplified TCR beta CDR3 regions. The HTBI set primed first-round TCR CDR3 RT-PCR. MiXCR was run by TCRdb on the multiplex PCR reads, yielding one entry per CDR3 protein. Here the sample spans more than 300,000 distinct CDR3 sequences, approximately 15% being singletons. The sample belongs to a study of T cells in Graves' hyperthyroidism and ophthalmopathy. The length of the CDR3 is 15 residues. V was shortened by 3 bases and J by 3 bases, with 17 bases between the two germline ends. From germline, CDR1 is DFQATT and CDR2 SNEGSKA (reference sequence). Notes on the study in general: Most thyroid-expanded clonotypes above 0.001 were also found in blood.

This sequence originates from a woman younger than 45 with Graves' ophthalmopathy. J is TRBJ1-2 and V is TRBV20-1; maybe TRBD1 (5 bases). The sequencing input was blood. CDR3 sequence reads: CSASLYGGSDYGYTF. The CDR3 coding sequence is TGCAGTGCTAGTCTTTATGGGGGGTCGGACTATGGCTACACCTTC.